This section outlines one TCR beta chain sequence together with its context. The junction departs from the called germline gene at one end, perhaps through a read error. The data were taken from a study of shared clonotypes between healthy human individuals. All of the donors resided in Nashville, Tennessee, and each was a Caucasian adult. Unsorted PBMC contributed 300 ng DNA, 25,000 to 35,000 T cell genomes, to each replicate PCR. Assay used: immunoSEQ multiplex PCR; TCRdb lists only in-frame clones, some missing. The sample contains fewer than 650,000 clones, around 78% of which appear only once. The receptor was isolated from a woman between 35 and 50 years old in good health. Some clones in this sample may be carry-over from other donors' samples. Sequencing input: PBMCs.

CDR3 loop: CASSLGSSESYEQYF. CDR3 coding DNA: TGCGCCAGCAGTTTGGGGTCTAGCGAATCCTACGAGCAGTACTTC. This chain links TRBV5-1 with TRBJ2-7; TRBD2 is a possible D gene (6 bases). The CDR3 length is 15 residues. Germline lookup yields CDR1 SGHRS and CDR2 YFSETQ.